This T cell receptor (beta chain) is drawn from a study of beta chain features in type 1 diabetes. Study outcomes and limitations: In all four CD4+ subsets, TCRB CDR3 length was significantly, moderately reduced in type 1 diabetes.

The table lists this clone with a few counts. Its antigen is as yet unknown. This CDR3 spans 14 amino acids. From germline, CDR1 is SGHTA and CDR2 FQGNSA. The J segment lost 15 bases and the V segment lost 0 bases, leaving 11 bases of the junction unmatched. All of the isolated RNA was reverse transcribed, so expressed TCRB transcripts were sequenced. Assay: immunoSEQ multiplex PCR; the TCRdb copy retains only in-frame clones and omits some. Of over 90,000 clones listed, roughly 28% are singletons. The TCR sequence derives from a woman aged 18-35 years with type 1 diabetes. The source material was central memory CD4+ T cells from blood. The chain links TRBV7-2 to TRBJ1-5, with 7 positions matching TRBD1. The CDR3 coding sequence is TGTGCCAGCAGCTTAGCTCCTGGGACAGCGGAACGGCATTTT. As protein: CASSLAPGTAERHF. Looking up the rest from reference TRBV7-2 and TRBJ1-5 gives the full variable domain: GAGVSQSPSNKVTEKGKDVELRCDPISGHTALYWYRQSLGQGLEFLIYFQGNSAPDKSGLPSDRFSAERTGGSVSTLTIQRTQQEDSAVYLCASSLAPGTAERHFGDGTRLSIL.